The 30 T cell receptor beta chains below come from one sample, sequenced in a study of blood T cells in healthy people across ages. Primed by a sample-barcoded 5' primer and a J-beta primer mix, a second PCR proceeded for roughly 7 to 12 cycles. Each CDR3 protein gets one entry after TCRdb re-called the 5' RACE reads with MiXCR. The table records approximately 780,000 distinct CDR3 sequences, about a quarter of them present only once. These data also formed part of another study, on T cells of mothers and their children.

The source material was blood. Receptor source: a boy aged 5-17 years in good health.

This clonotype was detected only a few times. The chain combines TRBV4-1 with TRBJ2-5; TRBD1 agrees at 11 bases. The J call may not be correct, given that the DNA end is closer to TRBJ2-7. Looked up from germline, CDR1 is MGHRA and CDR2 is YSYEKL. The CDR3 loop spans 16 amino acids. As DNA, the CDR3 is TGCGCCAGCAGCGAAGTTACCGGGACAGGGGGCTACGAGCAGTACTTC. This sequence encodes CASSEVTGTGGYEQYF.

This clonotype was detected a few times. The rearrangement uses TRBV20-1 and TRBJ2-3; 11 positions match TRBD2. Germline V gene lookup returns CDR1 DFQATT and CDR2 SNEGSKA (reference sequence). Unmatched junction bases numbered 2, after V lost 1 base and J lost 2 bases. The length of the CDR3 is 15 residues. CDR3 in amino acids: CSARGLAGLTDTQYF. CDR3 sequence (DNA): TGCAGTGCTAGAGGACTAGCGGGGCTCACAGATACGCAGTATTTT.

J is TRBJ2-4 and V is TRBV4-1; D may be TRBD1 or TRBD2 (5 bases each). From germline, CDR1 is MGHRA and CDR2 YSYEKL. V lost 4 bases, J lost 1 base, and 14 bases lay in between. The CDR3 is 16 amino acids. The CDR3 reads CASSPQVGTAKNIQYF. In nucleotides, the CDR3 is TGCGCCAGCAGCCCCCAGGTAGGGACGGCCAAAAACATTCAGTACTTC.

The chain is built from TRBV6-1 and TRBJ1-6; TRBD1 matches 7 bases. V lost 4 bases, J lost 7 bases, and 13 bases stayed unmatched. Germline assignment: CDR1 MNHNS and CDR2 SASEGT. CDR3 length equals 17 residues. CDR3 region: CASSGSRDRRENSPLHF. In DNA form, the CDR3 reads TGTGCCAGCAGTGGAAGCCGGGACAGAAGGGAGAATTCACCCCTCCACTTT.

This chain links TRBV7-2 with TRBJ2-7; 7 bases align to TRBD1. The V segment lost 6 bases and the J segment 6 bases; nucleotides outside the gene matches: 14. This CDR3 has 15 amino acids. Germline loops: CDR1 SGHTA, CDR2 FQGNSA. As DNA, the CDR3 is TGTGCCAGCAGTATAATAGCCAGGGGGTTTTCCGAGCAGTACTTC. Its protein is CASSIIARGFSEQYF.

The chain carries TRBV6-5 and TRBJ2-1; tentatively, D is TRBD2 (6 bases). This CDR3 is built from 15 residues. Germline loops: CDR1 MNHEY, CDR2 SVGAGI. The V and J ends lost 2 bases and 6 bases respectively, with 14 bases between them. The CDR3: CASSYPLGGRNEQFF. Here the CDR3 DNA reads TGTGCCAGCAGTTACCCCCTGGGGGGACGCAATGAGCAGTTCTTC.

This rearrangement joins TRBV20-1 to TRBJ2-5; 11 nucleotides match TRBD2. CDR1 is DFQATT and CDR2 is SNEGSKA in the germline V gene (reference sequence). Trimming removed 4 bases from V and 0 bases from J; junction bases left unmatched: 10. The CDR3 covers 17 residues. DNA of the CDR3: TGCAGTGCTACCGCGACTAGCGGGGTCAAGTACCAAGAGACCCAGTACTTC. Its protein product is CSATATSGVKYQETQYF.

The CDR3 bases are TGCAGTGCGTCGACCGGGAACGAGCAGTACTTC. Translation gives CSASTGNEQYF. V is TRBV20-1 and J is TRBJ2-5; a weak D match, TRBD2 (5 bases). The DNA end is more similar to TRBJ2-7, so the J call may be wrong. Germline lookup yields CDR1 DFQATT and CDR2 SNEGSKA (reference sequence). The CDR3 length is 11 residues.

The sample holds a few counts of this clonotype. The V call is TRBV20-1, the J call TRBJ1-2; D may be TRBD1 (6 bases). Between the trimmed V and J ends, which lost 6 bases and 7 bases, there was a span of 15 bases. In germline, CDR1 is DFQATT, CDR2 SNEGSKA (reference sequence). The CDR3 covers 12 residues. CDR3 sequence reads: CSAHRGAGGYTF. The DNA for the CDR3 is TGCAGTGCCCACCGGGGGGCTGGTGGCTACACCTTC.

This clonotype was detected many times. This sequence joins TRBV7-2 and TRBJ2-1; possibly TRBD2 for D (6 bases). CDR3 length equals 15 residues. V was shortened by 5 bases and J by 3 bases, with 14 bases between the two germline ends. Looked up from germline, CDR1 is SGHTA and CDR2 is FQGNSA. CDR3: CASSPTSQGYNEQFF. CDR3 DNA sequence: TGTGCCAGCAGCCCTACTAGCCAGGGCTACAATGAGCAGTTCTTC.

In this sample, this clonotype turned up a few times. The V gene is TRBV12-3 or TRBV12-4, the J gene TRBJ2-5; 11 bases line up with TRBD1. The J segment lost 5 bases and the V segment lost 5 bases, leaving 7 bases of the junction unmatched. CDR3 size: 15 residues. The CDR3, as DNA: TGTGCCAGCAGTCGGCCCGGACAGGGGGCTGAGACCCAGTACTTC. Amino acids: CASSRPGQGAETQYF.

This clonotype occurred a few times. The chain carries TRBV27 and TRBJ2-1, with 7 nucleotides matching TRBD2. This CDR3 contains 14 residues. Germline V lookup: CDR1 MNHEY, CDR2 SMNVEV (reference sequence). V shed 5 bases and J 5 bases; nucleotides not matched to a gene: 6. CDR3 sequence (DNA): TGTGCCAGCAGTCCCAGACTAGCCAACAATGAGCAGTTCTTC. This codes for CASSPRLANNEQFF.

V and J are TRBV12-3 or TRBV12-4 and TRBJ1-5; 8 nucleotides match TRBD1. The CDR3 spans 16 residues. V gave up 5 bases and J gave up 0 bases; unmatched junction bases: 6. CDR3 DNA sequence: TGTGCCAGCAGTAAGACAGGGGTCAATAGCAATCAGCCCCAGCATTTT. This gives the protein CASSKTGVNSNQPQHF.

The chain uses TRBV3-1 and TRBJ2-3, with 8 bases that match TRBD1. Germline lookup yields CDR1 LGHDT and CDR2 YNNKEL (reference sequence). The trim removed 6 bases at V and 5 bases at J, leaving 7 bases unmatched. The CDR3 sequence is 14 residues long. The DNA for the CDR3 is TGTGCCAGCAGTCCGGACAGGGTTAGAGATACGCAGTATTTT. Protein product: CASSPDRVRDTQYF.

This clonotype was found a few times. The chain recombines TRBV29-1 with TRBJ2-3; weak D call: TRBD2 (5 bases). The V and J ends lost 7 bases and 3 bases respectively, with 14 bases between them. Germline V gene lookup returns CDR1 SQVTM and CDR2 ANQGSEA. The CDR3 covers 13 residues. CDR3 loop: CSADGENTDTQYF. DNA for the CDR3: TGCAGCGCCGACGGGGAAAATACAGATACGCAGTATTTT.

The table lists this clonotype with a few counts. The chain has TRBV15 and TRBJ2-5; TRBD2 might be the D (7 bases). Trimming removed 5 bases from V and 5 bases from J, with 21 bases in between. The germline V gene encodes CDR1 LNHNV and CDR2 YYDKDF (reference sequence). The length of the CDR3 is 16 residues. CDR3 residues: CATSDPLWGGLETQYF. The CDR3 DNA is TGTGCCACCAGCGACCCCCTCTGGGGGGGGCTGGAGACCCAGTACTTC.

The J gene is TRBJ1-1, the V gene TRBV7-8; D is possibly TRBD1 (5 bases). Germline V gives CDR1 SGHVS, CDR2 FQNEAQ. CDR3 length: 14 residues. V was cut by 8 bases and J by 0 bases, with 13 bases left in between. The CDR3 DNA reads TGTGCCAGCTTGACGACAGAAATGAACACTGAAGCTTTCTTT. Translated, it gives CASLTTEMNTEAFF.

The rearrangement joins TRBV7-2 to TRBJ1-2; maybe TRBD1 (5 bases). V was trimmed by 0 bases and J by 4 bases, leaving 15 bases between them. The germline V gene has CDR1 SGHTA and CDR2 FQGNSA. The CDR3 consists of 16 residues. Written as DNA, the CDR3 is TGTGCCAGCAGCTTAGCGATGAAGACTCAGGGCTATGGCTACACCTTC. Protein product: CASSLAMKTQGYGYTF.

The chain has TRBV6-5 and TRBJ2-7; maybe TRBD1 (6 bases). Germline CDR1 MNHEY, CDR2 SVGAGI. The V and J ends lost 0 bases and 1 base respectively, with 10 bases between them. This CDR3 is 15 amino acids long. The CDR3, as DNA: TGTGCCAGCAGTTACTCCAGGACAGAGTCCTACGAGCAGTACTTC. Its translation is CASSYSRTESYEQYF.

This clonotype showed up just a few times. The chain is built from TRBV29-1 and TRBJ2-4; no firm D call. V lost 0 bases, J lost 3 bases, and 6 bases lay in between. The CDR3 loop spans 13 amino acids. The germline CDR1 and CDR2 sequences are SQVTM and ANQGSEA. The CDR3 DNA follows: TGCAGCGTTGAAGACTACGACAAAAACATTCAGTACTTC. Protein product: CSVEDYDKNIQYF.

This clonotype was recorded a few times. This sequence joins TRBV3-1 and TRBJ1-2, with 9 bases aligning to TRBD1. Germline loops: CDR1 LGHDT, CDR2 YNNKEL (reference sequence). The ends lost 5 bases at V and 7 bases at J; junction bases unmatched: 8. The CDR3 runs 14 residues. CDR3 loop: CASSEGTGGAGYTF. The CDR3, as DNA: TGTGCCAGCAGCGAAGGTACAGGGGGCGCTGGCTACACCTTC.

The chain combines TRBV7-2 with TRBJ2-5; D remains ambiguous. Germline V gene sequence: CDR1 SGHTA, CDR2 FQGNSA. The CDR3 consists of 12 residues. Trimming shortened V by 3 bases and J by 7 bases, and 9 bases separated the two germline ends. The CDR3 nucleotides are TGTGCCAGCAGCTTCGGATCAGGGACCCAGTACTTC. Protein sequence: CASSFGSGTQYF.

This chain connects TRBV7-2 to TRBJ1-2; 7 bases align to TRBD1. Germline V CDR1 and CDR2: SGHTA, FQGNSA. The trim removed 10 bases at V and 4 bases at J, leaving 18 bases unmatched. The CDR3 runs 16 residues. The CDR3, as DNA: TGTGCCATGATGAGGGACAGTTTAGGGATCTCCTATGGCTACACCTTC. It yields the protein CAMMRDSLGISYGYTF.

The sample holds a few counts of this clonotype. The chain recombines TRBV29-1 with TRBJ1-2; maybe TRBD1 (6 bases). V lost 6 bases to trimming and J lost 2 bases, with 16 bases between them. CDR1 SQVTM and CDR2 ANQGSEA come from the germline V gene. This CDR3 has 14 amino acids. Written as DNA, the CDR3 is TGCAGCGTGCCTAACCACAGGGAAAACTATGGCTACACCTTC. Its translation is CSVPNHRENYGYTF.

This clonotype has a handful of counts. A junction end diverges from the germline sequence, so it may reflect a read error. The gene calls are TRBV6-2 or TRBV6-3 and TRBJ1-4, with 8 bases lining up with TRBD1. Per the germline V gene, CDR1 is MNHEY and CDR2 is SVGEGT. The CDR3 length is 13 residues. CDR3 DNA sequence: TGTGCCGGCAGACAGGGGCCGAATGAAAAACTGTTTTTT. Amino acid sequence: CAGRQGPNEKLFF.

The V gene is TRBV4-2, the J gene TRBJ2-2; either TRBD1 or TRBD2 may fit D (5 bases each). The CDR3 extends over 16 amino acids. Trimming took off 0 bases at V and 2 bases at J, with 10 bases between the two ends. CDR1 LGHNA and CDR2 YNFKEQ come from the germline V gene. The CDR3 protein is CASSQDTGPNTGELFF. The CDR3 DNA follows: TGTGCCAGCAGCCAAGATACGGGACCCAACACCGGGGAGCTGTTTTTT.

The V and J genes are TRBV5-1 and TRBJ1-1; TRBD1 is a possible D gene (6 bases). Looked up from germline, CDR1 is SGHRS and CDR2 is YFSETQ. Trimming left V 4 bases short and J 3 bases short, with 13 bases between. CDR3 length equals 14 residues. The CDR3 spells CASSGGGWDTEAFF. The CDR3 nucleotides are TGCGCCAGCAGCGGGGGGGGCTGGGACACTGAAGCTTTCTTT.

This clonotype was detected a few times. The chain links TRBV30 to TRBJ2-5; D tentatively reads TRBD1 or TRBD2 (5 bases each). The CDR3 is made up of 13 amino acids. V lost 0 bases, J lost 5 bases, and 10 bases lay in between. CDR1 is GTSNPN, CDR2 SVGIG, per germline (reference sequence). CDR3 coding DNA: TGTGCCTGGAGTGTATGGGACGTGGAGACCCAGTACTTC. It translates to CAWSVWDVETQYF.

The rearrangement uses TRBV9 and TRBJ2-5, with 9 positions matching TRBD2. Germline V gives CDR1 SGDLS, CDR2 YYNGEE. The CDR3 is 15 residues long. The V segment lost 1 base and the J segment 2 bases; nucleotides outside the gene matches: 3. The CDR3 loop reads CASSVSGGSQETQYF. The CDR3 nucleotides read TGTGCCAGCAGCGTAAGCGGGGGGTCACAAGAGACCCAGTACTTC. The whole variable domain, remainder taken from reference TRBV9 and TRBJ2-5, is DSGVTQTPKHLITATGQRVTLRCSPRSGDLSVYWYQQSLDQGLQFLIQYYNGEERAKGNILERFSAQQFPDLHSELNLSSLELGDSALYFCASSVSGGSQETQYFGPGTRLLVL.

The sample holds many counts of this clonotype. V usage is TRBV11-2 and J usage is TRBJ2-5; D uncertain. Between the trimmed V and J ends, which lost 1 base and 1 base, there was a span of 1 base. This CDR3 region has 12 residues. In germline, CDR1 is SGHAT, CDR2 FQNNGV. The chain's CDR3 is CASSLVQETQYF. CDR3 coding DNA: TGTGCCAGCAGCTTAGTCCAAGAGACCCAGTACTTC.